These T cell receptor beta chains were read from a single sample in a study of cytomegalovirus exposure and HLA in healthy donors. Sequencing used immunoSEQ multiplex PCR; TCRdb keeps in-frame clones, though not all of them. The table lists tens of thousands of clones, less than 90% of them singletons. The sequenced material came from PBMCs. Receptor source: a woman aged 18 to 35 in good health and CMV-seropositive. Each CDR3 is given with its conserved first and last residue. The D gene is left open where the match is weak. Clone size is shown for a subset of rows, as once, few, many or a class of expanded clone.

D	V	size	J	CDR3	DNA
TRBD1	TRBV6-1	.	TRBJ1-2	CASSEMGQGGGYTF	TGTGCCAGCAGTGAAATGGGACAGGGAGGCGGCTACACCTTC
TRBD1	TRBV7-9	.	TRBJ2-3	CASSDRGSTDTQYF	TGTGCCAGCAGCGACAGGGGGTCCACAGATACGCAGTATTTT
TRBD2	TRBV7-9	.	TRBJ2-1	CASSSSGGLGVSEQFF	TGTGCCAGCAGCTCAAGTGGTGGACTAGGAGTCAGTGAGCAGTTCTTC
.	TRBV28	.	TRBJ2-7	CASSARPGGAYEQYF	TGTGCCAGCAGCGCACGCCCCGGAGGCGCCTACGAGCAGTACTTC
.	TRBV15	.	TRBJ1-5	CATSRGQSSNQPQHF	TGTGCCACCAGCAGAGGACAGAGTAGCAATCAGCCCCAGCATTTT
.	TRBV28	once	TRBJ2-7	CATWDPRGSYEQYF	TGTGCCACCTGGGACCCCAGGGGCTCCTACGAGCAGTACTTC
TRBD1	TRBV7-6	.	TRBJ2-3	CASSLAPGTGTLTDTQYF	TGTGCCAGCAGCTTAGCCCCCGGGACAGGGACCCTCACAGATACGCAGTATTTT
.	TRBV7-7	.	TRBJ2-2	CASSLGRSTGELFF	TGTGCCAGCAGCTTAGGGAGGTCAACCGGGGAGCTGTTTTTT
TRBD2	TRBV9	.	TRBJ2-3	CASSLGLASDTQYF	TGTGCCAGCAGCCTCGGACTAGCATCGGATACGCAGTATTTT
.	TRBV27	.	TRBJ1-6	CASTREAGNSPLHF	TGTGCCAGCACCAGGGAAGCGGGGAATTCACCCCTCCACTTT
.	TRBV6-1	.	TRBJ1-2	CASSEFNRRGGYTF	TGTGCCAGCAGTGAATTTAACAGGCGAGGAGGCTACACCTTC
.	TRBV30	few	TRBJ1-2	CAWTKQGIFGYTF	TGTGCCTGGACTAAACAGGGAATATTTGGCTACACCTTC
.	TRBV2	.	TRBJ1-1	CASHPYGVMNTEAFF	TGTGCCAGCCATCCCTACGGAGTAATGAACACTGAAGCTTTCTTT
.	TRBV27	.	TRBJ1-3	CASSSEDSGNTIYF	TGTGCCAGCAGTTCAGAAGACTCTGGAAACACCATATATTTT
TRBD2	TRBV7-3	.	TRBJ2-2	CASSLTSGGTNTGELFF	TGTGCCAGCAGTTTGACTAGCGGGGGGACTAACACCGGGGAGCTGTTTTTT
TRBD1	TRBV7-2	few	TRBJ1-6	CASQDRGLVNSPLHF	TGTGCCAGCCAGGACAGGGGACTAGTTAATTCACCCCTCCACTTT
.	TRBV12-1	.	TRBJ1-1	CASSPDRASTEAFF	TGTGCCAGCAGCCCGGACAGGGCCTCCACTGAAGCTTTCTTT
TRBD1	TRBV4-1	.	TRBJ2-2	CASSWTGDTGELFF	TGCGCCAGCAGCTGGACAGGAGACACCGGGGAGCTGTTTTTT
.	TRBV6-5	few	TRBJ2-7	CASSYGGEQYF	TGTGCCAGCAGTTACGGAGGGGAGCAGTACTTC
.	TRBV27	.	TRBJ1-1	CASSLFSETEAFF	TGTGCCAGCAGTTTATTTAGTGAGACTGAAGCTTTCTTT
TRBD1	TRBV2	.	TRBJ2-3	CAKMGQGTDTQYF	TGTGCCAAAATGGGACAGGGAACAGATACGCAGTATTTT
.	TRBV4-1	.	TRBJ2-3	CASSFRAPPVLLGGMGTDTQYF	TGCGCCAGCAGCTTTAGAGCCCCGCCGGTGTTGTTGGGGGGAATGGGCACAGATACGCAGTATTTT
.	TRBV12-5	.	TRBJ1-2	CASGPTLPGGYGYTF	TGTGCTAGTGGTCCGACACTACCCGGGGGCTATGGCTACACCTTC
TRBD2	TRBV16	.	TRBJ2-5	CASSPGTSKVTQYF	TGTGCCAGCAGCCCCGGGACTAGCAAGGTGACCCAGTACTTC
TRBD1	TRBV5-1	.	TRBJ2-2	CASSLQGAGLVAGELFF	TGCGCCAGCAGCTTGCAGGGGGCGGGTCTGGTCGCCGGGGAGCTGTTTTTT
TRBD1	TRBV29-1	.	TRBJ2-7	CSVGGQGAYEQYF	TGCAGCGTTGGCGGACAGGGTGCCTACGAGCAGTACTTC
.	TRBV9	.	TRBJ1-1	CASSAKYREKDTEAFF	TGTGCCAGCAGCGCTAAATACAGGGAAAAGGACACTGAAGCTTTCTTT
TRBD1	TRBV5-6	.	TRBJ1-2	CASSRVDRGPGYTF	TGTGCCAGCAGCCGAGTGGACAGGGGGCCCGGCTACACCTTC
TRBD2	TRBV6-1	few	TRBJ2-3	CASSEESGGPDTQYF	TGTGCCAGCAGTGAAGAGAGCGGGGGCCCAGATACGCAGTATTTT
.	TRBV11-2	.	TRBJ1-1	CASNRQSTEAFF	TGTGCCAGCAATAGACAGAGCACTGAAGCTTTCTTT
.	TRBV5-1	.	TRBJ2-1	CASSLPSSSYNEQFF	TGCGCCAGCAGCTTGCCTTCCAGCTCCTACAATGAGCAGTTCTTC
.	TRBV6-1	once	TRBJ2-3	CASSEANSPLDTQYF	TGTGCCAGCAGTGAAGCGAACTCACCTTTAGATACGCAGTATTTT
TRBD2	TRBV7-9	once	TRBJ2-1	CASSASGGALYEQFF	TGTGCCAGCAGCGCTAGCGGGGGGGCCCTGTATGAGCAGTTCTTC
TRBD1	TRBV4-1	.	TRBJ1-2	CASSQGVGSRTGIWNYGYTF	TGCGCCAGCAGCCAAGGGGTAGGATCTCGGACAGGGATTTGGAACTATGGCTACACCTTC
.	TRBV7-9	.	TRBJ2-1	CASSLAQNNNEQFF	TGTGCCAGCAGCTTAGCCCAGAACAACAATGAGCAGTTCTTC
TRBD2	TRBV7-2	.	TRBJ2-5	CASSYTGTSGGAETQYF	TGTGCCAGCAGCTATACCGGGACTAGCGGGGGGGCGGAGACCCAGTACTTC
TRBD1	TRBV6-5	.	TRBJ1-1	CASSYDRANTEAFF	TGTGCCAGCAGTTATGACAGGGCGAACACTGAAGCTTTCTTT
.	TRBV28	.	TRBJ1-4	CASRVGGTNEKLFF	TGTGCCAGCCGGGTCGGGGGAACTAATGAAAAACTGTTTTTT
.	TRBV2	.	TRBJ2-7	CASSGDSSSYEQYF	TGTGCCAGCAGCGGGGACTCGAGCTCCTACGAGCAGTACTTC
.	TRBV19	once	TRBJ1-4	CASSNRAAGEGEKLFF	TGTGCCAGTAGTAACAGGGCGGCAGGGGAAGGTGAAAAACTGTTTTTT
.	TRBV20-1	.	TRBJ2-7	CSSGVFNEQYF	TGCAGTTCAGGGGTATTTAACGAGCAGTACTTC
.	TRBV11-2	.	TRBJ1-1	CASSQQGMNTEAFF	TGTGCCAGCAGCCAACAGGGCATGAACACTGAAGCTTTCTTT
.	TRBV4-1	.	TRBJ2-7	CASSQEFGIGEQYF	TGCGCCAGCAGCCAAGAATTCGGGATAGGCGAGCAGTACTTC
TRBD2	TRBV5-3	.	TRBJ2-2	CARSLAAQRGHTGELFF	TGTGCCAGAAGCTTGGCAGCCCAGCGGGGACACACCGGGGAGCTGTTTTTT
TRBD1	TRBV27	once	TRBJ2-3	CASSLQQGATDTQYF	TGTGCCAGCAGTTTACAACAGGGGGCTACAGATACGCAGTATTTT
.	TRBV11-2	.	TRBJ1-2	CASSPWRGGIYGYTF	TGTGCCAGCAGCCCATGGCGGGGGGGGATCTATGGCTACACCTTC
TRBD2	TRBV25-1	.	TRBJ2-3	CASIAGGPKDTQYF	TGTGCCAGCATAGCGGGGGGACCGAAGGATACGCAGTATTTT
.	TRBV28	.	TRBJ2-5	CASSLTIAQETQYF	TGTGCCAGCAGTTTAACCATAGCTCAAGAGACCCAGTACTTC